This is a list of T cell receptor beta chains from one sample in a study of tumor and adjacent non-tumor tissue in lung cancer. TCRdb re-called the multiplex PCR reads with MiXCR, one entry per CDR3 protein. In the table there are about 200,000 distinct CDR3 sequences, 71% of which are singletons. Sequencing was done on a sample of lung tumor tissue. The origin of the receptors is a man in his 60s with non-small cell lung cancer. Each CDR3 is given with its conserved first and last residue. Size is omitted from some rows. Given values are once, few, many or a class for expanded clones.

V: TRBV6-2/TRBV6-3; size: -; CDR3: CGSSHALAGVSYEEYF
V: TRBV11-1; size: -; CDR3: CASNSRTSEFAYEQYF
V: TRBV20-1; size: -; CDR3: CSVRLVRGADKQYF
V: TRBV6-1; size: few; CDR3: CASSRTGTGELFF
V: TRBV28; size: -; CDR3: CASSERDTQYF
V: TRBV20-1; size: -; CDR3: CSARDPRAGGNGQFF
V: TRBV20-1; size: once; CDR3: CSARARTSDNSPLHF
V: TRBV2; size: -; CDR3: CASSLGGWTGRKNEQFF
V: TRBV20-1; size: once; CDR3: CSANTASYEQYF
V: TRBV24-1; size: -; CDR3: CATSDSPPASYNEQFF
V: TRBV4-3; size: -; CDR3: CARSQELGQGAAHEQYF
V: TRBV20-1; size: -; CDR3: CSARSSGRASFEQYF
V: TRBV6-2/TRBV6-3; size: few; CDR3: CASSYMGNQPQHF
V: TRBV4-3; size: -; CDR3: CGSSQDVPGNSATEAFF
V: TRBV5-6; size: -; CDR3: CASSLGRASPLHF
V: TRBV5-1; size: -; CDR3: CANSLNSATNEKLFF
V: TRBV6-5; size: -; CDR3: CASIADSNQPQHF
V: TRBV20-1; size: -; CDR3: CSASTPSPSGGRNGQYF
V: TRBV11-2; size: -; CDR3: CASSLSLAFKDEQFF
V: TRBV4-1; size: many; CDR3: CASSRTQDRDKNGYTF
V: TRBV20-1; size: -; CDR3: CSALGRLNTEASF
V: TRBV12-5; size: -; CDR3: CASGLTGTSEVWDTDTQYF
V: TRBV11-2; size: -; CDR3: CASTPSRGPLKGEAFF
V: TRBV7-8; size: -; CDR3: CASSSFSYEQYF
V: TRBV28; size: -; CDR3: CASLAGGRHEQYF
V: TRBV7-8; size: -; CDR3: CASSLSSGMISYNEQFF
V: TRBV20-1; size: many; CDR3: CSASGLGNYGYTF
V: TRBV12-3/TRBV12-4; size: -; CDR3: CASSPWTNQIQYF
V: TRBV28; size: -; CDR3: CATLLDRANEQFF
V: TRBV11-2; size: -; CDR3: CAGSLTLGRYYGYTF
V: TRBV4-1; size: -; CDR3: CASSFHVSSIDTQYF
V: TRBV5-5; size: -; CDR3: CASSLVLASTDSQYF
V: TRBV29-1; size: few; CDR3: CSVAAGSPTDTQYF
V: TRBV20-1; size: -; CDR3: CSARVGGMEETLYF
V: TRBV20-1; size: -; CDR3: CSTKGTGFYNQPQHF
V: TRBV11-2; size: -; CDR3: CASSPSTGLSNEQYF
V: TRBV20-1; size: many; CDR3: CSARGSPSRAKNIQYF
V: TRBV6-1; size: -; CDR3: CASGEPPLGYSNQPQHF
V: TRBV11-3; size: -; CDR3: CASSPSGTPKGDEQFF